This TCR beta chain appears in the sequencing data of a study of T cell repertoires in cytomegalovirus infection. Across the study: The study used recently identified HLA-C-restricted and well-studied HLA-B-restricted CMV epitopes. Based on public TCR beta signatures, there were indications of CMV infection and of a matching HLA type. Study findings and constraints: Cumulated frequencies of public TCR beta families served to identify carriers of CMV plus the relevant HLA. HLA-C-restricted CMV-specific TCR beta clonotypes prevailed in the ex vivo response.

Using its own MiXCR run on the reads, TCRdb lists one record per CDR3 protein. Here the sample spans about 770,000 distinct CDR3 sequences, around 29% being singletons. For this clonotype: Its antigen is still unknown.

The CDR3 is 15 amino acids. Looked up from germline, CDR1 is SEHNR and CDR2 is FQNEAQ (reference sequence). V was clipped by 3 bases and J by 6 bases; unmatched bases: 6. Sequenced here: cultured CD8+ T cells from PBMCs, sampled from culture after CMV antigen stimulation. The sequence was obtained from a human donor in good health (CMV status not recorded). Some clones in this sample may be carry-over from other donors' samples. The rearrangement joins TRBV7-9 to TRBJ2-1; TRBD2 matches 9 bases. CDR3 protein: CASSFARGGGNEQFF. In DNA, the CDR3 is TGTGCCAGCAGCTTCGCGCGGGGGGGAGGCAATGAGCAGTTCTTC.